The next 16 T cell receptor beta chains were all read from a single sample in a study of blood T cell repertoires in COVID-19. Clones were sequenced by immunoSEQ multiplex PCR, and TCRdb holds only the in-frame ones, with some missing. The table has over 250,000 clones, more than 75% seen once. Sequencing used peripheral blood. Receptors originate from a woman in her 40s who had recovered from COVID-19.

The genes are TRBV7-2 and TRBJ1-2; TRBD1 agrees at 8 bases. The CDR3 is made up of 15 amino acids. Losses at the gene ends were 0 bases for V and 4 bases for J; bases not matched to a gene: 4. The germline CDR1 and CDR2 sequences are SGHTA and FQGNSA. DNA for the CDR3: TGTGCCAGCAGCTTAGCGCAGGGGGCCACCTATGGCTACACCTTC. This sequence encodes CASSLAQGATYGYTF.

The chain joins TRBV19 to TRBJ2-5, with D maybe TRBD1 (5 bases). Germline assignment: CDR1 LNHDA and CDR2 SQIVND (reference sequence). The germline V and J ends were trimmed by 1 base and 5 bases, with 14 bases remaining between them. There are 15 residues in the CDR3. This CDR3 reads CASSIGVGPHETQYF. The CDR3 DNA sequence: TGTGCCAGTAGTATAGGCGTGGGGCCCCATGAGACCCAGTACTTC.

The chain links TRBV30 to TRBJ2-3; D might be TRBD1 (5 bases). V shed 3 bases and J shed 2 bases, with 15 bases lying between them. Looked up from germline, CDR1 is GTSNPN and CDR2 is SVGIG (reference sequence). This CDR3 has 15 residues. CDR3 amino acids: CAWSLGATNTDTQYF. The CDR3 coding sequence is TGTGCCTGGAGCCTAGGGGCCACCAACACAGATACGCAGTATTTT. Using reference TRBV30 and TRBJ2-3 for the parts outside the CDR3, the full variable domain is SQTIHQWPATLVQPVGSPLSLECTVEGTSNPNLYWYRQAAGRGLQLLFYSVGIGQISSEVPQNLSASRPQDRQFILSSKKLLLSDSGFYLCAWSLGATNTDTQYFGPGTRLTVL.

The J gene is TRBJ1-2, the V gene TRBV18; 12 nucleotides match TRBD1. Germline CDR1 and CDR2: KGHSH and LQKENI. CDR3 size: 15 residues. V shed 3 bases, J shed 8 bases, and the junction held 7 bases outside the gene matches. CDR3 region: CASSPPGQGARGYTF. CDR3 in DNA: TGTGCCAGCTCACCCCCGGGACAGGGGGCACGCGGCTACACCTTC.

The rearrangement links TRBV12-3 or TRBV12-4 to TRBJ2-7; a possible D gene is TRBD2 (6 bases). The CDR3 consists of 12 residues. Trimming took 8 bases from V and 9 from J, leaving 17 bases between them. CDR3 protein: CASARRRGWQYF. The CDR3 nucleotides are TGTGCCAGCGCCAGGAGGAGGGGCTGGCAGTACTTC.

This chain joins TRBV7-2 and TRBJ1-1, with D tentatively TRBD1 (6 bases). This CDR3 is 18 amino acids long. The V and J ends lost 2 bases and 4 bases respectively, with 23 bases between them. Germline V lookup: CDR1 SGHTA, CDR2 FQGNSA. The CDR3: CASSLIGTLSHRGTEAFF. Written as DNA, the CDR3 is TGTGCCAGCAGCTTAATAGGGACACTCTCACATAGGGGCACTGAAGCTTTCTTT. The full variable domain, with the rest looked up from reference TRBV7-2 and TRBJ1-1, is GAGVSQSPSNKVTEKGKDVELRCDPISGHTALYWYRQSLGQGLEFLIYFQGNSAPDKSGLPSDRFSAERTGGSVSTLTIQRTQQEDSAVYLCASSLIGTLSHRGTEAFFGQGTRLTVV.

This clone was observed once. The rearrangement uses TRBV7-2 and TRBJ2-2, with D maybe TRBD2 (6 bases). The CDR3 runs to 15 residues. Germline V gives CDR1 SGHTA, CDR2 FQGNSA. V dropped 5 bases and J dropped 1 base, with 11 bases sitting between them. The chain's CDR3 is CASSQHGGNTGELFF. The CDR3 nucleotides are TGTGCCAGCAGCCAACACGGGGGGAACACCGGGGAGCTGTTTTTT.

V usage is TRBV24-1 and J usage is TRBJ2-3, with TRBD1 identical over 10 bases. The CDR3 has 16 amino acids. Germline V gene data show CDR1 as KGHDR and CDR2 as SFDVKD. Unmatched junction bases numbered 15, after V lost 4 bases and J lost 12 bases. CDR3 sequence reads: CATSDLTGGGPPIQYF. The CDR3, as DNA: TGTGCCACCAGTGACCTGACAGGGGGCGGCCCCCCGATCCAGTATTTT.

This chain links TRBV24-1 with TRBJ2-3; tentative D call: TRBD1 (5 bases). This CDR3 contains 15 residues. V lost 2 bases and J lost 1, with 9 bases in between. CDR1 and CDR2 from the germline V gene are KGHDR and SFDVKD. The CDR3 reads CATSDWGRGTDTQYF. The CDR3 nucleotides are TGTGCCACCAGTGATTGGGGCAGGGGCACAGATACGCAGTATTTT.

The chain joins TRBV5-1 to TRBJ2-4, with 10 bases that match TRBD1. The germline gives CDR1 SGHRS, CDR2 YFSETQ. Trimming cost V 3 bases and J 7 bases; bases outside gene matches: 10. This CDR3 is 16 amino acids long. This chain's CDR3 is CASSSGQGSGWNIQYF. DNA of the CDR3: TGCGCCAGCAGCTCGGGACAGGGGTCCGGGTGGAACATTCAGTACTTC.

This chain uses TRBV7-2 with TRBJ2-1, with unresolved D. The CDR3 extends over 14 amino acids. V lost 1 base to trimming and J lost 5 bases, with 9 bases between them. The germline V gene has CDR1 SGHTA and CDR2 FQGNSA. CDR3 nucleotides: TGTGCCAGCAGCTTAGGGAGACCTAACAATGAGCAGTTCTTC. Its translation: CASSLGRPNNEQFF.

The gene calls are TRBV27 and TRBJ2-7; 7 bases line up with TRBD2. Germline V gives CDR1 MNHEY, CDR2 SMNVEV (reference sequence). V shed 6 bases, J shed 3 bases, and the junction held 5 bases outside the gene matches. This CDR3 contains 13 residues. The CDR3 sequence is CASRGGGGYEQYF. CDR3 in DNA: TGTGCCAGCAGAGGCGGGGGTGGCTACGAGCAGTACTTC.

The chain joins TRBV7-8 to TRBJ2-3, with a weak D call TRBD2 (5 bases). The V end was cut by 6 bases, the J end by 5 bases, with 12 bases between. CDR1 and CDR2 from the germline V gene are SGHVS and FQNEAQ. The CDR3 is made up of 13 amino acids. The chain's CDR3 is CASRGAMGDTQYF. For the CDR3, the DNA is TGTGCCAGCAGGGGAGCTATGGGAGATACGCAGTATTTT.

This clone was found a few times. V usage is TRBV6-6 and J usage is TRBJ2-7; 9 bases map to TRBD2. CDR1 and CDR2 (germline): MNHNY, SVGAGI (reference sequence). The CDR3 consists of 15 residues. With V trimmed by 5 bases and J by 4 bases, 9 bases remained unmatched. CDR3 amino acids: CASSPRSGRGYEQYF. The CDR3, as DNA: TGTGCCAGCAGTCCCCGTAGCGGGAGAGGGTACGAGCAGTACTTC.

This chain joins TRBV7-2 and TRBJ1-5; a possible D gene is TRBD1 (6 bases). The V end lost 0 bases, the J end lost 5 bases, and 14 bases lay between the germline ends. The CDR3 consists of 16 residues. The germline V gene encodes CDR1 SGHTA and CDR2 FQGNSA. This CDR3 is CASSLAGQGIDQPQHF. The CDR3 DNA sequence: TGTGCCAGCAGCTTAGCGGGGCAGGGGATTGATCAGCCCCAGCATTTT.

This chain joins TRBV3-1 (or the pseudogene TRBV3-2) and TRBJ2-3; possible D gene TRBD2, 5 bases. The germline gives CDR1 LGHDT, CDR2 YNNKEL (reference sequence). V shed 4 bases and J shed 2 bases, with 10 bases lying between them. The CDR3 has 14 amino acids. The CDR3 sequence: CASSLRTATDTQYF. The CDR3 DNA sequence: TGTGCCAGCAGCCTGCGGACTGCCACAGATACGCAGTATTTT.